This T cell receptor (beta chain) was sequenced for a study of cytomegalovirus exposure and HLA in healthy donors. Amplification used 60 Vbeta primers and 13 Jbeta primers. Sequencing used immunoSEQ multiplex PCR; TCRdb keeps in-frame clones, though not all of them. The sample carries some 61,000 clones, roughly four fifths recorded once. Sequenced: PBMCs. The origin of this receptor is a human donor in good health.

CDR3 protein: CASSTWGQGAGETQYF. The CDR3, as DNA: TGTGCCAGCAGCACTTGGGGACAGGGTGCAGGCGAGACCCAGTACTTC. The rearrangement joins TRBV7-4 to TRBJ2-5; the match to TRBD1 covers 9 bases. CDR3 size: 16 residues. J gave up 5 bases and V 5 bases, and 12 bases lay outside the gene matches. Germline-derived CDR1 and CDR2 are SGHVT and SQSDAQ.